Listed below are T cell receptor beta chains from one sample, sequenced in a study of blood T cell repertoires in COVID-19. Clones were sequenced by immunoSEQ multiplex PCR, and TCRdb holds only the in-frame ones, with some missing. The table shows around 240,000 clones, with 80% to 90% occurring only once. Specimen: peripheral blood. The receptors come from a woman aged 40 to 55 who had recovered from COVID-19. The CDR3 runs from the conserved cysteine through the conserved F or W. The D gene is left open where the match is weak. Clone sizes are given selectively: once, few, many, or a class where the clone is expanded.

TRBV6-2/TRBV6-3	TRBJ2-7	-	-	CASSLGFDGEQYF	TGTGCCAGCAGCCTCGGGTTCGACGGGGAGCAGTACTTC
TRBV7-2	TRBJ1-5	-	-	CASSSTPYGQRRQPQHF	TGTGCCAGCAGCTCAACTCCCTACGGACAGAGACGACAGCCCCAGCATTTT
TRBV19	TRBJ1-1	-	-	CASSIDRGKKGGNTEAFF	TGTGCCAGTAGTATAGATCGAGGGAAGAAGGGTGGGAACACTGAAGCTTTCTTT
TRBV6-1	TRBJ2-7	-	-	CASSEYILLGAYEQYF	TGTGCCAGCAGTGAATATATCCTTCTGGGGGCATACGAGCAGTACTTC
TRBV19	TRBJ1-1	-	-	CASSIDQVNTEAFF	TGTGCCAGTAGTATAGATCAGGTGAACACTGAAGCTTTCTTT
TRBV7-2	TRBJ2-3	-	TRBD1	CASSADRDDTQYF	TGTGCCAGCAGCGCAGACAGGGATGATACGCAGTATTTT
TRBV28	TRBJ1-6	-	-	CASTYGPGGNSPLHF	TGTGCCAGCACCTACGGGCCGGGAGGGAACTCACCCCTCCACTTT
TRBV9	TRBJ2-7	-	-	CASSSGLSYEQYF	TGTGCCAGCAGCTCTGGCCTCTCCTACGAGCAGTACTTC
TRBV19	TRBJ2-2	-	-	CASRGRGITGELFF	TGTGCCAGTAGGGGTCGAGGGATTACCGGGGAGCTGTTTTTT
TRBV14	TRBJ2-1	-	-	CASSQGLGSEQFF	TGTGCCAGCAGCCAAGGCCTCGGGAGTGAGCAGTTCTTC
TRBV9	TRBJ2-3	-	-	CASSGGSDTQYF	TGTGCCAGCAGTGGGGGGTCAGATACGCAGTATTTT
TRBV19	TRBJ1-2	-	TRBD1	CASSIRGGRGNDGYTF	TGTGCCAGTAGTATTAGAGGGGGCCGGGGAAACGATGGCTACACCTTC
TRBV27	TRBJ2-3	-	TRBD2	CASSQRLAVTDTQYF	TGTGCCAGCAGTCAAAGACTAGCGGTCACAGATACGCAGTATTTT
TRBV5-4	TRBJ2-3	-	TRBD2	CASSSDGGAWGTQYF	TGTGCCAGCAGCTCGGACGGGGGGGCGTGGGGTACGCAGTATTTT
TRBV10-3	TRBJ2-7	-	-	CAINNGQTYEQYF	TGTGCCATCAATAACGGACAGACCTACGAGCAGTACTTC
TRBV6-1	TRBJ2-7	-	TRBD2	CASSELGEGIEQYF	TGTGCCAGCAGTGAATTGGGGGAGGGCATTGAGCAGTACTTC
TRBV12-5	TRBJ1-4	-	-	CASGPNGVEKLFF	TGTGCTAGTGGTCCTAACGGGGTAGAAAAACTGTTTTTT
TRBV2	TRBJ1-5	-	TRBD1	CASSEATGNQPQHF	TGTGCCAGCAGTGAAGCGACAGGGAATCAGCCCCAGCATTTT
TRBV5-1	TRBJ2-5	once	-	CASSTTEQETQYF	TGCGCCAGCAGCACGACAGAACAAGAGACCCAGTACTTC
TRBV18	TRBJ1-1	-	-	CASSPRAPNTEAFF	TGTGCCAGCTCACCCCGTGCGCCGAACACTGAAGCTTTCTTT
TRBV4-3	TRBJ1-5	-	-	CASSQDRGQPQHF	TGCGCCAGCAGCCAAGATCGGGGGCAGCCCCAGCATTTT
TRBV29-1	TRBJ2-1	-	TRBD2	CSVETRLAGTIYNEQFF	TGCAGCGTTGAAACCAGACTAGCGGGGACCATATACAATGAGCAGTTCTTC
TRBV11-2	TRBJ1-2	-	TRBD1	CASSLDRDGGYTF	TGTGCCAGCAGCTTGGACAGGGATGGCGGCTACACCTTC
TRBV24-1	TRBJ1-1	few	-	CASKIGRGRAEAFF	TGTGCCTCAAAGATAGGTAGGGGTCGGGCTGAAGCTTTCTTT
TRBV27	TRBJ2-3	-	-	CASSPLGDTQYF	TGTGCCAGCAGTCCCCTCGGTGATACGCAGTATTTT
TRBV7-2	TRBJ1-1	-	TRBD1	CASSPTTGWVDGAFF	TGTGCCAGCAGCCCTACGACAGGGTGGGTGGATGGAGCTTTCTTT
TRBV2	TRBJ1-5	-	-	CASSAKLSNQPQHF	TGTGCCAGCAGCGCAAAGCTTAGCAATCAGCCCCAGCATTTT
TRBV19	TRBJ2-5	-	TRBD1	CASSIFGTGAETQYF	TGTGCCAGTAGTATCTTTGGGACAGGCGCGGAGACCCAGTACTTC
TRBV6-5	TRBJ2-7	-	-	CASRISTGLNYEQYF	TGTGCCAGCAGGATATCAACAGGGCTTAACTACGAGCAGTACTTC
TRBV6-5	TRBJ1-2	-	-	CASSYFGTHNYGYTF	TGTGCCAGCAGTTACTTTGGGACTCACAACTATGGCTACACCTTC
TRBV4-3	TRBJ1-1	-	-	CASSQWTARNTEAFF	TGCGCCAGCAGCCAATGGACAGCCAGGAACACTGAAGCTTTCTTT
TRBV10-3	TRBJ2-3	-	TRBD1	CAISEHQTGENPDTQYF	TGTGCCATCAGCGAACACCAGACAGGGGAAAATCCAGATACGCAGTATTTT
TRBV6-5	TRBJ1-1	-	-	CASSWARGRTEAFF	TGTGCCAGCAGCTGGGCCCGGGGAAGGACTGAAGCTTTCTTT
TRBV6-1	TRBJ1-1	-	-	CASSEIGEETEAFF	TGTGCCAGCAGTGAAATAGGGGAGGAAACTGAAGCTTTCTTT
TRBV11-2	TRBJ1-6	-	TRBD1	CASSWGTGVNSPLHF	TGTGCCAGCAGCTGGGGGACAGGGGTTAATTCACCCCTCCACTTT
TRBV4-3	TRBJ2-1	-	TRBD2	CASSQDLIAGGSYNEQFF	TGCGCCAGCAGCCAAGACCTAATAGCGGGGGGATCCTACAATGAGCAGTTCTTC
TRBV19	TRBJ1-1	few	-	CASSIGGGTEAFF	TGTGCCAGTAGTATAGGTGGCGGCACTGAAGCTTTCTTT
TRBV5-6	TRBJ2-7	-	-	CASSLFQGHFEQYF	TGTGCCAGCAGCCTGTTCCAGGGACACTTCGAGCAGTACTTC
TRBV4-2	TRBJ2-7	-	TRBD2	CASSPTGTRDVYEQYF	TGTGCCAGCAGCCCAACCGGGACTAGAGACGTCTACGAGCAGTACTTC
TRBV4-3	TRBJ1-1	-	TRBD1	CASSQDRASTEAFF	TGCGCCAGCAGCCAGGACAGGGCCTCTACTGAAGCTTTCTTT
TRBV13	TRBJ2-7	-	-	CASSSRVYEQYF	TGTGCCAGCAGCTCCAGGGTCTACGAGCAGTACTTC
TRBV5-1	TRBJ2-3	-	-	CASSTGLVITDTQYF	TGCGCCAGCAGCACCGGACTCGTGATCACAGATACGCAGTATTTT